The sequence of this T cell receptor (beta chain) was determined in a study of human T cells and chemical hapten exposure. As for the study in general: Per-sample TCR yield variability stemmed mainly from small pooled library volume differences. Points from the study as a whole: No alteration of TCRs above 1 in 1000 frequency was seen with DPC sensitization.

MiXCR was run by TCRdb on the 5' RACE reads, yielding one entry per CDR3 protein. The profile shows over 70,000 distinct CDR3 sequences, roughly 15% of them singletons. The authors extracted total RNA from unfractionated whole blood. The sample holds a few counts of this clonotype. Its antigen is currently unknown. Trimming shortened V by 4 bases and J by 4 bases, and 18 bases separated the two germline ends. CDR3 length equals 16 residues. Germline CDR1 is SGHAT and CDR2 is FQNNGV. The chain carries TRBV11-2 and TRBJ2-3; maybe TRBD1 (5 bases). This receptor was identified in a female donor in good health. CDR3 DNA sequence: TGTGCCAGCAGCTCCGATGGGGCATCCGGCCCAGATACGCAGTATTTT. Amino acid sequence: CASSSDGASGPDTQYF.